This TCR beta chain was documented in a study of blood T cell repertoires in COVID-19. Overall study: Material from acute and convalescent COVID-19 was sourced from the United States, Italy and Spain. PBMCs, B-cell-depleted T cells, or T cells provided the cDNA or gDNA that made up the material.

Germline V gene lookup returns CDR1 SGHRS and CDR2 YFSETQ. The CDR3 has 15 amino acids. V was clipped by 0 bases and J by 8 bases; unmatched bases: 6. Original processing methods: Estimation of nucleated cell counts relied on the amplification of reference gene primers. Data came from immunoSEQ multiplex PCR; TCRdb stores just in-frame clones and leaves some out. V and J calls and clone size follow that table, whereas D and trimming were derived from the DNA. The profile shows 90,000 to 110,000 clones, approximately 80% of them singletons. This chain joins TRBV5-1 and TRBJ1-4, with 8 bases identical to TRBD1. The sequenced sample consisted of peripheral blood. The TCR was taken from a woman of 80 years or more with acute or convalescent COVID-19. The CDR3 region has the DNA TGCGCCAGCAGCTTGGGGGCGACAGGGGAAGAAAAACTGTTTTTT. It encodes CASSLGATGEEKLFF.